This T cell receptor (beta chain) originates from a study of cytomegalovirus exposure and HLA in healthy donors. This PCR relied on a set of 60 Vbeta primers and 13 Jbeta primers. Clones were sequenced by immunoSEQ multiplex PCR, and TCRdb holds only the in-frame ones, with some missing. The sample contains approximately 160,000 clones, roughly three quarters of which appear only once. Healthy bone marrow donors made up the donors. This clonotype originated in a man aged 18-30 years in good health and CMV-seropositive. The sequencing sample was made of PBMCs.

The CDR3 DNA is TGTGCCAGCAGTTTACCGGACAGCTACGAGCAGTACGTC. This encodes CASSLPDSYEQYV. The chain has TRBV28 and TRBJ2-7; perhaps TRBD1 as D (6 bases). The V gene's germline CDR1 is MDHEN and CDR2 SYDVKM. The CDR3 totals 13 residues. The V and J ends lost 2 bases and 3 bases respectively, with 8 bases between them.